The 17 T cell receptor beta chains below were found in one sample sequenced in a study of T cell responses to AZD1222 COVID-19 vaccine. The method was immunoSEQ multiplex PCR; TCRdb's version includes in-frame clones alone and lacks a portion of them. The sample yields 200,000 to 250,000 clones, roughly 94% seen once. The sequences come from peripheral blood, collected 28 days after the second dose of the MenACWY control vaccine. Source of these receptors: an adult who received the MenACWY meningococcal vaccine as a control.

This chain uses TRBV11-3 with TRBJ1-1, with D maybe TRBD1 (5 bases). Per the germline V gene, CDR1 is SGHNT and CDR2 is YENEEA. V was cut by 5 bases and J by 2 bases, with 15 bases left in between. The CDR3 has 15 amino acids. CDR3 nucleotides: TGTGCCAGCAGCCCGAACGGCAGGGAAAACACTGAAGCTTTCTTT. It translates to CASSPNGRENTEAFF.

The chain carries TRBV5-6 and TRBJ1-5, with D uncertain. The CDR3 is 16 amino acids. V shed 9 bases and J shed 5 bases, with 24 bases lying between them. Germline CDR1 is SGHDT and CDR2 is YYEEEE. CDR3 sequence: CATTSPSNGGDQPQHF. CDR3 coding DNA: TGTGCCACCACTTCCCCGAGCAACGGTGGGGATCAGCCCCAGCATTTT.

The CDR3 loop is CASSYGAESPETQYF. CDR3 coding DNA: TGTGCCAGCAGTTACGGCGCGGAGAGTCCGGAGACCCAGTACTTC. V gene TRBV6-2 or TRBV6-3 combines with J gene TRBJ2-5; D is uncertain. CDR1 is MNHEY and CDR2 is SVGEGT in the germline V gene. Trimming removed 2 bases from V and 5 bases from J, with 15 bases in between. The CDR3 sequence is 15 residues long.

This clone was seen a handful of times. The chain couples TRBV19 to TRBJ2-1; the D gene is possibly TRBD1 (6 bases). The germline CDR1 and CDR2 sequences are LNHDA and SQIVND (reference sequence). The CDR3 is 15 amino acids. Trimming pared 6 bases from V and 0 bases from J, leaving 12 bases between. For the CDR3, the DNA is TGTGCCAGTAGACCTGACAGGAGCTCCTACAATGAGCAGTTCTTC. Protein sequence: CASRPDRSSYNEQFF. Based on the CDR3 plus reference TRBV19 and TRBJ2-1, the full variable domain is DGGITQSPKYLFRKEGQNVTLSCEQNLNHDAMYWYRQDPGQGLRLIYYSQIVNDFQKGDIAEGYSVSREKKESFPLTVTSAQKNPTAFYLCASRPDRSSYNEQFFGPGTRLTVL.

J is TRBJ1-4 and V is TRBV19; TRBD1 matches 7 bases. Germline trimming cut 9 bases from V and 8 bases from J; bases unmatched to any gene: 12. CDR3 length: 14 amino acids. Looked up from germline, CDR1 is LNHDA and CDR2 is SQIVND (reference sequence). CDR3 sequence reads: CASIRTGQGEKLFF. The CDR3 coding sequence is TGTGCCAGCATCAGGACAGGTCAAGGGGAAAAACTGTTTTTT. Looking up the rest from reference TRBV19 and TRBJ1-4 gives the full variable domain: DGGITQSPKYLFRKEGQNVTLSCEQNLNHDAMYWYRQDPGQGLRLIYYSQIVNDFQKGDIAEGYSVSREKKESFPLTVTSAQKNPTAFYLCASIRTGQGEKLFFGSGTQLSVL.

The V and J genes are TRBV5-4 and TRBJ2-1; D gene unclear. The CDR3 runs to 10 residues. V gave up 4 bases and J gave up 11 bases, with 7 bases separating them. Germline V gene data show CDR1 as SGHNT and CDR2 as YYREEE (reference sequence). The CDR3 region has the DNA TGTGCCAGCAGCCCCGCCAAGCAGTTCTTC. This encodes CASSPAKQFF.

The chain links TRBV7-9 to TRBJ2-1; D is ambiguous. The CDR3 totals 12 residues. Germline CDR1 reads SEHNR; CDR2 reads FQNEAQ (reference sequence). V was shortened by 0 bases and J by 3 bases, with 0 bases between the two germline ends. The CDR3 is CASSLAYNEQFF. As DNA, the CDR3 is TGTGCCAGCAGCTTAGCCTACAATGAGCAGTTCTTC. The full variable domain, rest sourced from reference TRBV7-9 and TRBJ2-1, is DTGVSQNPRHKITKRGQNVTFRCDPISEHNRLYWYRQTLGQGPEFLTYFQNEAQLEKSRLLSDRFSAERPKGSFSTLEIQRTEQGDSAMYLCASSLAYNEQFFGPGTRLTVL.

The chain carries TRBV19 and TRBJ1-1; D is unresolved. The CDR3 spans 13 residues. Looked up from germline, CDR1 is LNHDA and CDR2 is SQIVND (reference sequence). The V end lost 0 bases, the J end lost 1 base, and 3 bases lay between the germline ends. This chain's CDR3 is CASSIEGNTEAFF. CDR3 DNA sequence: TGTGCCAGTAGTATAGAGGGGAACACTGAAGCTTTCTTT. Supplemented by reference TRBV19 and TRBJ1-1, the full variable domain reads DGGITQSPKYLFRKEGQNVTLSCEQNLNHDAMYWYRQDPGQGLRLIYYSQIVNDFQKGDIAEGYSVSREKKESFPLTVTSAQKNPTAFYLCASSIEGNTEAFFGQGTRLTVV.

The chain has TRBV7-3 and TRBJ1-2; TRBD1 matches at 8 bases. The CDR3 sequence is 16 residues long. The germline gives CDR1 SGHTA, CDR2 FQGTGA. J gave up 3 bases and V 5 bases, and 11 bases lay outside the gene matches. CDR3 coding DNA: TGTGCCAGCAGCAAACCTAGGACAGGGTCCGACTATGGCTACACCTTC. Protein sequence: CASSKPRTGSDYGYTF. The complete variable domain, with remaining parts taken from reference TRBV7-3 and TRBJ1-2, reads GAGVSQTPSNKVTEKGKYVELRCDPISGHTALYWYRQSLGQGPEFLIYFQGTGAADDSGLPNDRFFAVRPEGSVSTLKIQRTERGDSAVYLCASSKPRTGSDYGYTFGSGTRLTVV.

The J gene is TRBJ1-5, the V gene TRBV4-2, with TRBD1 matching 7 bases. The CDR3 covers 15 residues. The V segment lost 0 bases and the J segment 5 bases; nucleotides outside the gene matches: 4. Germline V gene data show CDR1 as LGHNA and CDR2 as YNFKEQ. CDR3 bases: TGTGCCAGCAGCCAAGATATTGGACAGGATCAGCCCCAGCATTTT. This gives the protein CASSQDIGQDQPQHF.

V and J are TRBV19 and TRBJ1-2, with D unresolved. The CDR3 length is 14 residues. The germline CDR1 and CDR2 sequences are LNHDA and SQIVND (reference sequence). V was shortened by 6 bases and J by 7 bases, with 18 bases between the two germline ends. The CDR3 is CASSDTARSRGYTF. DNA of the CDR3: TGTGCCAGTAGCGATACGGCGAGGAGTCGTGGCTACACCTTC. Based on the CDR3 plus reference TRBV19 and TRBJ1-2, the full variable domain is DGGITQSPKYLFRKEGQNVTLSCEQNLNHDAMYWYRQDPGQGLRLIYYSQIVNDFQKGDIAEGYSVSREKKESFPLTVTSAQKNPTAFYLCASSDTARSRGYTFGSGTRLTVV.

This chain links TRBV7-2 with TRBJ2-7, with TRBD1 matching over 7 bases. J lost 6 bases, V lost 5 bases, and 4 bases had no gene match. This CDR3 has 12 amino acids. Germline V gene data show CDR1 as SGHTA and CDR2 as FQGNSA. The CDR3 DNA sequence: TGTGCCAGCAGCCCTCAGGGGGTCGAGCAGTACTTC. Translation gives CASSPQGVEQYF. The variable domain in full, with the rest retrieved from reference TRBV7-2 and TRBJ2-7, is GAGVSQSPSNKVTEKGKDVELRCDPISGHTALYWYRQSLGQGLEFLIYFQGNSAPDKSGLPSDRFSAERTGGSVSTLTIQRTQQEDSAVYLCASSPQGVEQYFGPGTRLTVT.

CDR3 region: CASSGPSSGGPGTQYF. The CDR3 nucleotides are TGTGCCAGCAGCGGTCCCTCTAGCGGGGGCCCCGGGACCCAGTACTTC. The rearrangement joins TRBV7-9 to TRBJ2-5; 10 bases agree with TRBD2. Losses at the gene ends were 5 bases for V and 7 bases for J; bases not matched to a gene: 13. The V gene's germline CDR1 is SEHNR and CDR2 FQNEAQ (reference sequence). The CDR3 is made up of 16 amino acids.

The rearrangement uses TRBV7-3 and TRBJ2-3, with 7 bases fitting TRBD2. Per germline, CDR1 SGHTA and CDR2 FQGTGA. J lost 6 bases, V lost 5 bases, and 5 bases had no gene match. The CDR3 extends over 13 amino acids. The CDR3: CASSPLGGDTQYF. The DNA of the CDR3 is TGTGCCAGCAGCCCCTTGGGGGGGGATACGCAGTATTTT.

This clone was found a few times. The chain joins TRBV5-8 to TRBJ1-1; D not resolved. Trimming cost V 0 bases and J 9 bases, with 12 bases left between them. The CDR3 has 13 amino acids. Germline CDR1 SGHTS, CDR2 YDEGEE. In nucleotides, the CDR3 is TGTGCCAGCAGCTTGGTCAATAAGGGAAAAGCTTTCTTT. This gives the protein CASSLVNKGKAFF.

The chain joins TRBV19 to TRBJ2-1, with 11 bases fitting TRBD2. CDR1 and CDR2 from the germline V gene are LNHDA and SQIVND (reference sequence). V lost 5 bases, J lost 15 bases, and 12 bases stayed unmatched. The CDR3 sequence is 14 residues long. CDR3 coding DNA: TGTGCCAGTAGTCTAGGGACTAGCGGAGGCTCTTTGTTCTTC. This sequence encodes CASSLGTSGGSLFF.

This clone was found a few times. The CDR3 sequence is CASSTRTGDNYGYTF. CDR3 nucleotides: TGTGCCAGCAGCACCCGGACAGGGGATAACTATGGCTACACCTTC. The rearrangement joins TRBV7-2 to TRBJ1-2; TRBD1 matches 9 bases. The germline V gene encodes CDR1 SGHTA and CDR2 FQGNSA. Unmatched junction bases numbered 5, after V lost 5 bases and J lost 1 base. This CDR3 region has 15 residues.